Below, 14 T cell receptor beta chains from the same sample are listed, as sequenced in a study of blood T cells in healthy people across ages. The use of a sample-barcoded 5' primer and a J-beta primer mix characterized a second PCR of about 6 to 12 cycles. TCRdb fed the 5' RACE reads into MiXCR, producing one record per CDR3 protein. Here the sample spans around 800,000 distinct CDR3 sequences, less than 70% being singletons. Sample: blood. These receptors were collected from a man older than 75 in good health.

This clonotype was picked up a small number of times. The chain joins TRBV29-1 to TRBJ2-7, with D perhaps TRBD1 or TRBD2 (5 bases each). CDR3 length: 15 amino acids. Between the trimmed V and J ends, which lost 4 bases and 2 bases, there was a span of 18 bases. Germline lookup yields CDR1 SQVTM and CDR2 ANQGSEA. CDR3 nucleotide sequence: TGCAGCGTTGGGGGTCTCGAGGGACCACCCTACGAGCAGTACTTC. Protein: CSVGGLEGPPYEQYF.

The chain employs TRBV14 and TRBJ2-7; 11 bases align to TRBD1. Germline V gene lookup returns CDR1 SGHDN and CDR2 FVKESK. The CDR3 sequence is 15 residues long. The trim removed 6 bases at V and 6 bases at J, leaving 10 bases unmatched. The CDR3: CASRAGQGELGEQYF. The CDR3 nucleotides are TGTGCCAGCAGAGCGGGACAGGGGGAGCTGGGCGAGCAGTACTTC.

The gene calls are TRBV18 and TRBJ2-4, with D tentatively TRBD2 (5 bases). The last part of the DNA fits TRBJ2-7 better; the J call may be wrong. Per germline, CDR1 KGHSH and CDR2 LQKENI. The CDR3 has 13 residues. CDR3 amino acids: CASSPGSEGEQYF. DNA of the CDR3: TGTGCCAGCTCACCAGGTTCCGAGGGCGAGCAGTACTTC.

In this sample, this clonotype turned up a few times. The chain employs TRBV2 and TRBJ2-3, with 11 bases fitting TRBD2. Unmatched junction bases numbered 8, after V lost 9 bases and J lost 6 bases. Germline-derived CDR1 and CDR2 are SNHLY and FYNNEI. The CDR3 is 14 residues long. The CDR3 nucleotides read TGTGCCAGTACTTGGGTAGCGGGAGGGGATACGCAGTATTTT. As protein: CASTWVAGGDTQYF.

The chain links TRBV20-1 to TRBJ2-5, with a tentative D call TRBD1 (6 bases). The CDR3 totals 14 residues. The V and J ends lost 6 bases and 2 bases respectively, with 16 bases between them. Germline V CDR1 and CDR2: DFQATT, SNEGSKA (reference sequence). The CDR3 protein is CSALVQGYQETQYF. The DNA of the CDR3 is TGCAGTGCATTAGTACAGGGTTATCAAGAGACCCAGTACTTC.

The chain combines TRBV12-3 or TRBV12-4 with TRBJ1-1; D uncertain. The V gene lost 6 bases and the J gene lost 2 bases, with 16 bases spanning the gap. The CDR3 runs to 15 residues. The CDR3 reads CASRRYPPGNTEAFF. In DNA form, the CDR3 reads TGTGCCAGCAGGAGATACCCGCCCGGCAACACTGAAGCTTTCTTT.

DNA for the CDR3: TGCAGCGTAGGGACCACAGATACGCAGTATTTT. Encoded protein: CSVGTTDTQYF. The rearrangement links TRBV29-1 to TRBJ2-3; D tentatively reads TRBD1 or TRBD2 (5 bases each). CDR3 length equals 11 residues. Germline CDR1 reads SQVTM; CDR2 reads ANQGSEA. V lost 6 bases and J lost 2, with 6 bases in between.

The chain combines TRBV6-5 with TRBJ2-7; 8 positions match TRBD1. The germline gives CDR1 MNHEY, CDR2 SVGAGI. Germline trimming cut 4 bases from V and 2 bases from J; bases unmatched to any gene: 7. This CDR3 spans 15 amino acids. The CDR3 protein is CASSLDRVYAYEQYF. For the CDR3, the DNA is TGTGCCAGCAGTTTGGACAGGGTATACGCCTACGAGCAGTACTTC.

V is TRBV5-1 and J is TRBJ1-1; D remains ambiguous. CDR3 length equals 11 residues. The germline V gene has CDR1 SGHRS and CDR2 YFSETQ. V was shortened by 5 bases and J by 6 bases, with 8 bases between the two germline ends. The CDR3 here is CASRVNAEAFF. As DNA, the CDR3 is TGCGCCAGCAGGGTGAATGCTGAAGCTTTCTTT.

This clonotype has just a few counts. The gene calls are TRBV11-2 and TRBJ2-7; 7 bases are a match to TRBD2. Per germline, CDR1 SGHAT and CDR2 FQNNGV. V shed 1 base and J 0 bases; nucleotides not matched to a gene: 3. The CDR3 has 15 amino acids. This chain's CDR3 is CASSLVTGGSYEQYF. Written as DNA, the CDR3 is TGTGCCAGCAGCTTAGTAACGGGGGGCTCCTACGAGCAGTACTTC.

The gene calls are TRBV20-1 and TRBJ2-1; 8 bases are a match to TRBD2. From germline, CDR1 is DFQATT and CDR2 SNEGSKA (reference sequence). V trimming: 4 bases; J trimming: 10 bases; junction bases outside the gene matches: 18. The CDR3 loop spans 16 amino acids. This CDR3 is CSATSPGSGSSSEQFF. As DNA, the CDR3 is TGCAGTGCTACCTCGCCGGGGAGCGGGAGTTCATCCGAGCAGTTCTTC.

This clonotype was seen a handful of times. The chain joins TRBV21-1 to TRBJ2-2; the D call of TRBD2 is as the table states it, not checked on the DNA. TRBV21-1 is termed a pseudogene. This CDR3 comprises 18 residues. The CDR3 sequence: CASSRRSSGSVLTGELFF. In DNA form, the CDR3 reads TGTGCTAGCAGCCGCCGTTCCAGCGGGAGCGTTTTGACCGGGGAGCTGTTTTTT.

CDR3 sequence reads: CASSLGTDHTGELFF. In DNA, the CDR3 is TGCGCCAGCAGCTTGGGGACAGATCACACCGGGGAGCTGTTTTTT. The V and J genes are TRBV5-1 and TRBJ2-2; maybe TRBD1 (6 bases). The CDR3 runs 15 residues. The V and J ends lost 0 bases and 3 bases respectively, with 9 bases between them. Germline CDR1 reads SGHRS; CDR2 reads YFSETQ. Together with reference TRBV5-1 and TRBJ2-2, the CDR3 gives the full variable domain: KAGVTQTPRYLIKTRGQQVTLSCSPISGHRSVSWYQQTPGQGLQFLFEYFSETQRNKGNFPGRFSGRQFSNSRSEMNVSTLELGDSALYLCASSLGTDHTGELFFGEGSRLTVL.

A few counts support this clonotype. CDR3 sequence (DNA): TGTGCCGGAAAAGGACTAGCGGGACCAAGCACAGATACGCAGTATTTT. Its translation: CAGKGLAGPSTDTQYF. The chain joins TRBV2 to TRBJ2-3; TRBD2 agrees at 12 bases. V shed 11 bases, J shed 0 bases, and the junction held 9 bases outside the gene matches. The germline V gene encodes CDR1 SNHLY and CDR2 FYNNEI. CDR3 length: 16 residues.